This entry lists 13 T cell receptor beta chains sequenced from one sample in a study of cytomegalovirus exposure and HLA in healthy donors. Assay: immunoSEQ multiplex PCR; the TCRdb copy retains only in-frame clones and omits some. The profile shows approximately 150,000 clones, 80% to 90% of them singletons. Source material: PBMCs. The receptor source for this set is a man in his late teens or twenties in good health and CMV-seropositive.

The chain is built from TRBV10-3 and TRBJ2-3, with TRBD1 identical over 8 bases. This CDR3 contains 18 residues. The trim removed 6 bases at V and 0 bases at J, leaving 14 bases unmatched. CDR1 and CDR2 from the germline V gene are ENHRY and SYGVKD. For the CDR3, the DNA is TGTGCCATCAGAGGGGACAGGAGCTACCTTTCTAGCACAGATACGCAGTATTTT. Its protein product is CAIRGDRSYLSSTDTQYF.

V and J are TRBV7-3 and TRBJ2-3; 10 bases agree with TRBD2. Germline trimming cut 3 bases from V and 3 bases from J; bases unmatched to any gene: 6. This CDR3 is 16 amino acids long. Germline V gives CDR1 SGHTA, CDR2 FQGTGA. The CDR3 protein is CASSLGIAGGTDTQYF. CDR3 sequence (DNA): TGTGCCAGCAGCTTGGGGATAGCGGGAGGAACAGATACGCAGTATTTT.

The V gene is TRBV5-1, the J gene TRBJ1-2; D possibly corresponds to TRBD1 (6 bases). V shed 5 bases and J shed 0 bases, with 11 bases lying between them. The CDR3 sequence is 14 residues long. The germline CDR1 and CDR2 sequences are SGHRS and YFSETQ. CDR3 sequence: CASSQGTTNYGYTF. DNA for the CDR3: TGCGCCAGCAGTCAGGGGACGACTAACTATGGCTACACCTTC. The full variable domain, completed using reference TRBV5-1 and TRBJ1-2, is KAGVTQTPRYLIKTRGQQVTLSCSPISGHRSVSWYQQTPGQGLQFLFEYFSETQRNKGNFPGRFSGRQFSNSRSEMNVSTLELGDSALYLCASSQGTTNYGYTFGSGTRLTVV.

The chain combines TRBV19 with TRBJ1-2; D possibly corresponds to TRBD1 (6 bases). Germline assignment: CDR1 LNHDA and CDR2 SQIVND (reference sequence). The CDR3 extends over 13 amino acids. Trimming left V 4 bases short and J 5 bases short, with 11 bases between. DNA of the CDR3: TGTGCCAGTAGTACCGCCGGACAGTATGGCTACACCTTC. It encodes CASSTAGQYGYTF.

Here the CDR3 DNA reads TGCGCCAGCAGCACCGGGACAGGGGGCTCCGGGGAGCTGTTTTTT. This encodes CASSTGTGGSGELFF. The chain has TRBV5-1 and TRBJ2-2; 12 bases map to TRBD1. CDR1 is SGHRS, CDR2 YFSETQ, per germline. This CDR3 contains 15 residues. V dropped 4 bases and J dropped 6; count of bases not matched to a gene: 4.

The chain uses TRBV29-1 and TRBJ2-7, with 10 nucleotides matching TRBD1. Per germline, CDR1 SQVTM and CDR2 ANQGSEA. J lost 2 bases, V lost 7 bases, and 5 bases had no gene match. This CDR3 has 13 residues. CDR3 sequence: CSARDRGAYEQYF. CDR3 DNA sequence: TGCAGCGCTAGGGACAGGGGAGCCTACGAGCAGTACTTC.

V is TRBV9 and J is TRBJ2-2, with D uncertain. Looked up from germline, CDR1 is SGDLS and CDR2 is YYNGEE. V was cut by 4 bases and J by 7 bases, with 26 bases left in between. The CDR3 covers 18 residues. The CDR3 loop is CASSPLSPKESVRGELFF. For the CDR3, the DNA is TGTGCCAGCAGCCCCCTTAGTCCTAAAGAGTCTGTGCGCGGGGAGCTGTTTTTT. Full variable domain (missing parts from reference TRBV9 and TRBJ2-2): DSGVTQTPKHLITATGQRVTLRCSPRSGDLSVYWYQQSLDQGLQFLIQYYNGEERAKGNILERFSAQQFPDLHSELNLSSLELGDSALYFCASSPLSPKESVRGELFFGEGSRLTVL.

This chain connects TRBV5-1 to TRBJ1-1; D is uncertain. The CDR3 is 15 amino acids. Germline-derived CDR1 and CDR2 are SGHRS and YFSETQ. Between the trimmed V and J ends, which lost 1 base and 8 bases, there was a span of 18 bases. As DNA, the CDR3 is TGCGCCAGCAGCTTGATGTACGGGTCAAACTACGAAGCTTTCTTT. Its translation: CASSLMYGSNYEAFF.

This chain connects TRBV5-1 to TRBJ2-2; 11 bases agree with TRBD2. The CDR3 is made up of 16 amino acids. The V segment lost 0 bases and the J segment 6 bases; nucleotides outside the gene matches: 4. Germline-derived CDR1 and CDR2 are SGHRS and YFSETQ. The CDR3, as DNA: TGCGCCAGCAGCTTGGGCCTAGCGGGAGGTGCCGGGGAGCTGTTTTTT. Translation gives CASSLGLAGGAGELFF.

The V and J genes are TRBV5-6 and TRBJ1-3; unclear D gene. CDR1 SGHDT and CDR2 YYEEEE come from the germline V gene. The CDR3 sequence is 13 residues long. Trimming shortened V by 4 bases and J by 2 bases, and 7 bases separated the two germline ends. The CDR3 coding sequence is TGTGCCAGCAGCCCTCTAACTGGAAACACCATATATTTT. Amino acids: CASSPLTGNTIYF.

In its sample, this clone was seen once. Other DNA sequences in this specimen translate into the identical CDR3. The rearrangement joins TRBV28 to TRBJ1-2; 9 nucleotides match TRBD1. The CDR3 consists of 13 residues. Trimming removed 3 bases from V and 8 bases from J; junction bases left unmatched: 4. Germline V gene lookup returns CDR1 MDHEN and CDR2 SYDVKM. For the CDR3, the DNA is TGTGCCAGCAGTTTCACAGGGGGCTACGGCTACACCTTC. This translates into CASSFTGGYGYTF.

The CDR3 is CASKGGWDGGNQPQHF. The CDR3 DNA reads as TGTGCCAGTAAAGGCGGGTGGGATGGGGGCAATCAGCCCCAGCATTTT. The chain recombines TRBV19 with TRBJ1-5; D remains ambiguous. Germline V lookup: CDR1 LNHDA, CDR2 SQIVND (reference sequence). The CDR3 is made up of 16 amino acids. With 7 bases removed from V and 2 bases from J, the gap between germline ends came to 18 bases.

V usage is TRBV10-3 and J usage is TRBJ1-4, with 7 bases that match TRBD1. CDR3 length: 13 amino acids. With V trimmed by 7 bases and J by 6 bases, 5 bases remained unmatched. Germline lookup yields CDR1 ENHRY and CDR2 SYGVKD. CDR3 sequence (DNA): TGTGCCATCAAGGTAGGGGGCGATGAAAAACTGTTTTTT. As protein: CAIKVGGDEKLFF.